This entry features one T cell receptor (beta chain) sequence. What it binds is unknown. These data come from a study of T-cell reconstitution after alpha-beta-depleted transplantation in children. Study-wide results and limits: Diversity and T-cell counts at one year after transplant derived mostly from new T cells. Surviving recipient T cells and thymic progenitors accounted for the high day-60 TCRbeta diversity observed in some patients.

Preparation of the TCRbeta library involved a method that used unique molecular identifiers. TCRdb ran MiXCR on the PCR reads and lists one entry per CDR3 protein. The sample has 750,000 to 950,000 distinct CDR3 sequences, roughly 15% seen once; the top ten hold approximately 5%. Germline CDR1 and CDR2: SQVTM and ANQGSEA. The ends were cut back, 7 bases at V and 5 bases at J, with 6 bases in the middle. The CDR3 is 10 amino acids. J is TRBJ2-1 and V is TRBV29-1; no reliable D call. This clonotype originated in a male patient between 5 and 17 years old who had a stem cell transplant for acute lymphoblastic leukemia, so the T cells may come from the graft donor. The sequences come from PBMCs, mostly from graft donor cells, collected 360 days after TCRalphabeta/CD19-depleted stem cell transplant. CDR3 in DNA: TGCAGCGCACAAAACAATGAGCAGTTCTTC. It yields the protein CSAQNNEQFF.